Listed here are 25 T cell receptor beta chains from one sample, sequenced in a study of early T cells in non-severe SARS-CoV-2 infection. TCRdb re-called the 5' RACE reads through MiXCR, storing one row per CDR3 protein. Altogether fewer than 95,000 distinct CDR3 sequences are present, about 15% being singletons, with the ten largest covering 5.1%. This material consisted of whole blood, taken at baseline. These TCRs come from an adult who was a healthcare worker with PCR-confirmed SARS-CoV-2 infection or an uninfected control (not recorded which).

J is TRBJ2-3 and V is TRBV7-2; 7 nucleotides agree with TRBD2. The germline gives CDR1 SGHTA, CDR2 FQGNSA. The V and J ends lost 5 bases and 4 bases, in that order; junction bases with no gene match: 9. The CDR3 consists of 15 residues. The CDR3 here is CASSLLRTSPDTQYF. CDR3 DNA: TGTGCCAGCAGCCTGCTTCGGACTAGTCCAGATACGCAGTATTTT.

The table lists this clonotype with a few counts. The rearrangement uses TRBV7-9 and TRBJ1-2; 9 bases align to TRBD1. The CDR3 loop spans 13 amino acids. Germline trimming cut 6 bases from V and 4 bases from J; bases unmatched to any gene: 3. CDR1 and CDR2 from the germline V gene are SEHNR and FQNEAQ (reference sequence). CDR3 residues: CASRSTGGYGYTF. The CDR3 DNA follows: TGTGCCAGCAGATCGACAGGGGGCTATGGCTACACCTTC.

Many counts were recorded for this clonotype. V and J are TRBV4-2 and TRBJ2-1; 8 bases are shared with TRBD2. Trimming cost V 1 base and J 0 bases; bases outside gene matches: 5. The CDR3 runs 17 residues. The germline V gene encodes CDR1 LGHNA and CDR2 YNFKEQ. The CDR3, as DNA: TGTGCCAGCAGCCAAGTTGCCGGGACTAGCTCCTACAATGAGCAGTTCTTC. Protein product: CASSQVAGTSSYNEQFF.

With regard to this clonotype: The germline gene is not matched at one end of the junction; a read error may be the cause. CDR3 protein: CASSIAGAITDTQYF. Here the CDR3 DNA reads TGTGCCAGCAGCATAGCGGGAGCGATCACAGATACGCAGTATTTT. This sequence joins TRBV7-9 and TRBJ2-3; 9 bases match TRBD2. This CDR3 is 15 amino acids long. Germline CDR1 is SEHNR and CDR2 is FQNEAQ (reference sequence).

This clonotype has a count of ten or more. The chain couples TRBV12-3 or TRBV12-4 to TRBJ2-3; D uncertain. V lost 6 bases and J 6 bases, leaving 10 bases between the germline ends. The CDR3 consists of 12 residues. The CDR3 DNA is TGTGCCAGCAGAAGTGACGTTGATACGCAGTATTTT. This codes for CASRSDVDTQYF.

This clonotype occurred a few times. The rearrangement uses TRBV20-1 and TRBJ1-1; possible D gene TRBD1, 5 bases. This CDR3 has 10 amino acids. The V and J ends lost 5 bases and 6 bases respectively, with 7 bases between them. Germline V CDR1 and CDR2: DFQATT, SNEGSKA (reference sequence). CDR3 sequence (DNA): TGCAGTGCTTTGACAGCTGAAGCTTTCTTT. Amino acids: CSALTAEAFF.

This clonotype was seen repeatedly, ten times or more. This rearrangement joins TRBV2 to TRBJ1-3; 8 nucleotides align to TRBD1. J lost 2 bases, V lost 7 bases, and 7 bases had no gene match. The CDR3 spans 15 residues. Looked up from germline, CDR1 is SNHLY and CDR2 is FYNNEI. DNA for the CDR3: TGTGCCAGCACCCCCCTGGACAGGGCTGGAAACACCATATATTTT. It translates to CASTPLDRAGNTIYF. The whole variable domain, remainder taken from reference TRBV2 and TRBJ1-3, is EPEVTQTPSHQVTQMGQEVILRCVPISNHLYFYWYRQILGQKVEFLVSFYNNEISEKSEIFDDQFSVERPDGSNFTLKIRSTKLEDSAMYFCASTPLDRAGNTIYFGEGSWLTVV.

The rearrangement joins TRBV4-2 to TRBJ2-4; TRBD2 agrees at 10 bases. This CDR3 region has 18 residues. The V and J ends lost 0 bases and 0 bases, in that order; junction bases with no gene match: 5. Germline lookup yields CDR1 LGHNA and CDR2 YNFKEQ. For the CDR3, the DNA is TGTGCCAGCAGCCAAGATTTAGCGGGAGGTCTAGCCAAAAACATTCAGTACTTC. Protein product: CASSQDLAGGLAKNIQYF.

This clonotype showed up just a few times. The chain recombines TRBV5-4 with TRBJ2-1, with 12 bases lining up with TRBD2. J lost 5 bases, V lost 4 bases, and 4 bases had no gene match. This CDR3 is built from 15 residues. Germline CDR1 SGHNT, CDR2 YYREEE (reference sequence). CDR3 sequence (DNA): TGTGCCAGCAGCCCGACTAGCGGGAGAAACAATGAGCAGTTCTTC. As protein: CASSPTSGRNNEQFF.

The rearrangement joins TRBV19 to TRBJ1-4, with 8 bases aligning to TRBD1. Per germline, CDR1 LNHDA and CDR2 SQIVND (reference sequence). The CDR3 is 14 residues long. V was clipped by 5 bases and J by 8 bases; unmatched bases: 7. The CDR3 protein is CASSLQGADEKLFF. In DNA form, the CDR3 reads TGTGCCAGTAGTTTGCAGGGGGCGGACGAAAAACTGTTTTTT.

The V call is TRBV7-2, the J call TRBJ1-5; D not resolved. V was cut by 1 base and J by 0 bases, with 10 bases left in between. The CDR3 is 16 amino acids. CDR1 and CDR2 from the germline V gene are SGHTA and FQGNSA. This chain's CDR3 is CASSLGPRYSNQPQHF. CDR3 nucleotides: TGTGCCAGCAGCTTAGGTCCTCGCTATAGCAATCAGCCCCAGCATTTT.

This chain joins TRBV11-2 and TRBJ2-7; no definite D call. Germline lookup yields CDR1 SGHAT and CDR2 FQNNGV. Trimming left V 3 bases short and J 4 bases short, with 1 base between. The CDR3 runs to 10 residues. CDR3 protein: CASSLYEQYF. CDR3 sequence (DNA): TGTGCCAGCAGCTTGTACGAGCAGTACTTC. Looking up the rest from reference TRBV11-2 and TRBJ2-7 gives the full variable domain: EAGVAQSPRYKIIEKRQSVAFWCNPISGHATLYWYQQILGQGPKLLIQFQNNGVVDDSQLPKDRFSAERLKGVDSTLKIQPAKLEDSAVYLCASSLYEQYFGPGTRLTVT.

This clonotype was found once. This chain links TRBV6-2 or TRBV6-3 with TRBJ1-5; TRBD1 might be the D (6 bases). Germline V gives CDR1 MNHEY, CDR2 SVGEGT. There are 15 residues in the CDR3. Trimming removed 4 bases from V and 4 bases from J, with 14 bases in between. CDR3 protein: CASSSKAGQNQPQHF. The CDR3 coding sequence is TGTGCCAGCAGTTCGAAGGCCGGACAGAATCAGCCCCAGCATTTT.

This chain links TRBV27 with TRBJ2-7, with D uncertain. The CDR3 length is 13 residues. Germline-derived CDR1 and CDR2 are MNHEY and SMNVEV (reference sequence). V was pared by 3 bases and J by 3 bases, with 9 bases between. CDR3 sequence: CASSFSRFYEQYF. CDR3 sequence (DNA): TGTGCCAGCAGTTTCTCTCGGTTCTACGAGCAGTACTTC.

The chain has TRBV20-1 and TRBJ2-7, with TRBD1 identical over 7 bases. Germline V gene lookup returns CDR1 DFQATT and CDR2 SNEGSKA (reference sequence). The junction had 6 bases not matched to a gene; V was cut back by 1 base and J by 3 bases. This CDR3 region has 14 residues. Here the CDR3 DNA reads TGCAGTGCTAGAGGCCGACAGGGAAACTACGAGCAGTACTTC. It translates to CSARGRQGNYEQYF.

This rearrangement joins TRBV6-6 to TRBJ2-3; possibly TRBD2 for D (6 bases). Germline CDR1 MNHNY, CDR2 SVGAGI (reference sequence). The CDR3 loop spans 15 amino acids. V gave up 2 bases and J gave up 3 bases, with 12 bases separating them. CDR3 region: CASSYQGGATDTQYF. The CDR3 nucleotides are TGTGCCAGCAGTTACCAAGGAGGGGCAACAGATACGCAGTATTTT.

V is TRBV21-1 and J is TRBJ2-5; TRBD2 is the table's D call, not checked against the DNA. TRBV21-1 corresponds to a pseudogene. The CDR3 loop spans 16 amino acids. CDR3 protein: CASSLALAELRETQYF. CDR3 nucleotide sequence: TGTGCCAGCAGCCTAGCACTAGCGGAGCTTCGAGAGACCCAGTACTTC.

The sample holds one count of this clonotype. This rearrangement joins TRBV20-1 to TRBJ2-7; TRBD2 matches 13 bases. Germline CDR1 reads DFQATT; CDR2 reads SNEGSKA (reference sequence). After removal of 5 bases from V and 4 bases from J, the junction contained 11 bases not matched to a gene. This CDR3 spans 16 amino acids. In DNA form, the CDR3 reads TGCAGTGCTCACCTACTGACTAGCGGGAGGTCTTACGAGCAGTACTTC. Translating it yields CSAHLLTSGRSYEQYF.

There are a few counts of this clonotype. The chain combines TRBV12-3 or TRBV12-4 with TRBJ2-3; 7 bases are shared with TRBD1. The CDR3 spans 14 residues. With 7 bases clipped from V and 1 base from J, the junction kept 5 bases outside the gene matches. CDR3 nucleotide sequence: TGTGCCAGCACCCTAGGACAGGGCACAGATACGCAGTATTTT. Protein sequence: CASTLGQGTDTQYF.

This clonotype was observed a few times. The gene calls are TRBV4-3 and TRBJ2-3, with 8 bases that match TRBD2. The V and J ends lost 1 base and 10 bases, in that order; junction bases with no gene match: 4. Germline lookup yields CDR1 LGHNA and CDR2 YSLEER. The CDR3 runs to 13 residues. The CDR3 DNA reads TGCGCCAGCAGCCAAGGAGCGGGAGTTGCGCAGTATTTT. The encoded protein is CASSQGAGVAQYF.

This clonotype was found a few times. The chain combines TRBV20-1 with TRBJ2-2; D might be TRBD1 (6 bases). The CDR3 covers 16 residues. Germline assignment: CDR1 DFQATT and CDR2 SNEGSKA (reference sequence). V shed 6 bases and J shed 0 bases, with 17 bases lying between them. The CDR3 nucleotides are TGCAGTGCAAAATCTCCCGGGACAACGAACACCGGGGAGCTGTTTTTT. As protein: CSAKSPGTTNTGELFF.

CDR3 loop: CASRLAYPGTPRPGYTF. In DNA form, the CDR3 reads TGTGCAAGTCGCCTAGCATATCCCGGGACCCCGCGCCCTGGCTACACCTTC. The rearrangement joins TRBV12-2 to TRBJ1-2; the tabulated D call, TRBD1, remains unverified against the DNA. TRBV12-2 is described as a pseudogene. The CDR3 covers 17 residues.

This clonotype occurred a few times. The CDR3 is CASSLGQLLTDTQYF. CDR3 DNA: TGTGCCAGCAGTTTGGGACAACTCCTCACAGATACGCAGTATTTT. The V call is TRBV6-6, the J call TRBJ2-3; D is possibly TRBD1 (6 bases). Trimming removed 4 bases at V and 2 bases at J, with 13 bases between. The CDR3 is 15 amino acids. Germline V gene lookup returns CDR1 MNHNY and CDR2 SVGAGI (reference sequence).

The chain couples TRBV11-2 to TRBJ2-3; possible D gene TRBD1, 6 bases. CDR1 and CDR2 from the germline V gene are SGHAT and FQNNGV. The V gene lost 8 bases and the J gene lost 0 bases, with 12 bases spanning the gap. The CDR3 is 14 amino acids. DNA of the CDR3: TGTGCCAGCCGGACGGGACATAGCACAGATACGCAGTATTTT. It codes for CASRTGHSTDTQYF. The variable domain in full, completed from reference TRBV11-2 and TRBJ2-3, reads EAGVAQSPRYKIIEKRQSVAFWCNPISGHATLYWYQQILGQGPKLLIQFQNNGVVDDSQLPKDRFSAERLKGVDSTLKIQPAKLEDSAVYLCASRTGHSTDTQYFGPGTRLTVL.

This clonotype occurred a few times. The chain recombines TRBV7-8 with TRBJ2-5, with 7 nucleotides matching TRBD1. CDR3 length: 14 amino acids. The V and J ends lost 5 bases and 2 bases, in that order; junction bases with no gene match: 5. The germline CDR1 and CDR2 sequences are SGHVS and FQNEAQ. The CDR3 protein is CASSTRDRQETQYF. The CDR3 DNA is TGTGCCAGCAGCACCCGGGACAGACAAGAGACCCAGTACTTC.